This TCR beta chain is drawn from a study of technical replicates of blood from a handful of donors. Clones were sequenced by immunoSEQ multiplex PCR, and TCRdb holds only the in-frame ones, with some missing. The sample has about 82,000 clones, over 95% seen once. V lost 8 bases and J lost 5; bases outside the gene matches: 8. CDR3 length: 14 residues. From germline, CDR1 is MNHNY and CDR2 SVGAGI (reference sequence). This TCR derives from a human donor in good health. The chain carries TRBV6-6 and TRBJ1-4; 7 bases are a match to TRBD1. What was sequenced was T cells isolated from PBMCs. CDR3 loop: CASASGTVNEKLFF. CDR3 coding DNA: TGTGCCAGCGCCTCAGGGACAGTAAATGAAAAACTGTTTTTT.